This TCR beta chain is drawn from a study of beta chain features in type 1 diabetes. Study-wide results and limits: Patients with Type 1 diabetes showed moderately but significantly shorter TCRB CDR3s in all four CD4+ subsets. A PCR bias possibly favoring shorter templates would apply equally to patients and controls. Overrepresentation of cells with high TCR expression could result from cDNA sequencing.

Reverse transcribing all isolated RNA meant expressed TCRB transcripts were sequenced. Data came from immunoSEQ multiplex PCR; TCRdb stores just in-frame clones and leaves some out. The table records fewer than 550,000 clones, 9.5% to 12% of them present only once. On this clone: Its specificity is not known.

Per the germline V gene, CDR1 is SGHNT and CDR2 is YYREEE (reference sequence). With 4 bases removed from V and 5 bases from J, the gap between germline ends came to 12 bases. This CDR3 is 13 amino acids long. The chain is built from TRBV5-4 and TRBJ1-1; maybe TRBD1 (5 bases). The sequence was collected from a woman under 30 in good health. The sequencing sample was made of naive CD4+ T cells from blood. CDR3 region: CASSTEKGTEAFF. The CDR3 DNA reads TGTGCCAGCAGCACTGAAAAGGGGACTGAAGCTTTCTTT.